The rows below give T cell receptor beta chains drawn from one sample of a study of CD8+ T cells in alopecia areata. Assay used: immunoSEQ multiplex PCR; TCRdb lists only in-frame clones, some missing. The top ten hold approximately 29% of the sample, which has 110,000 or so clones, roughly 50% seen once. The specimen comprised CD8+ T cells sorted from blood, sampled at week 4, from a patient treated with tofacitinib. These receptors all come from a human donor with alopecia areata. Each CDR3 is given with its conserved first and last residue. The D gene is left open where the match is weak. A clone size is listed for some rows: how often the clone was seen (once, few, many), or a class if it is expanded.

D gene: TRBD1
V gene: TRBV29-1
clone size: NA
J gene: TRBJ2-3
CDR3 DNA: TGCAGCGTTGAGGGACAGGAATTTTCCACAGATACGCAGTATTTT
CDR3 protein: CSVEGQEFSTDTQYF

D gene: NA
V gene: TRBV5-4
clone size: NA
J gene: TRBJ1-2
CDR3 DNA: TGTGCCAGCAGCCAAGACCGGGGAACGATACATTATGGTGGCTACACCTTC
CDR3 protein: CASSQDRGTIHYGGYTF

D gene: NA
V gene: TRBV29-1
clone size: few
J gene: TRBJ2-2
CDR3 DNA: TGCAGCGTGCGGACGAGAACCGGGGAGCTGTTTTTT
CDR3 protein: CSVRTRTGELFF

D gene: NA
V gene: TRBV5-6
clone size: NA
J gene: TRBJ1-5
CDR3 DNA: TGTGCCAGCAGCTTGGGGCCTGAGATCAATCAGCCCCAGCATTTT
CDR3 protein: CASSLGPEINQPQHF

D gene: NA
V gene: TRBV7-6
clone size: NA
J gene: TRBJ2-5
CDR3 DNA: TGTGCCATCACGCAGCGGGTAGATGGGGAGACCCAGTACTTC
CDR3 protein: CAITQRVDGETQYF

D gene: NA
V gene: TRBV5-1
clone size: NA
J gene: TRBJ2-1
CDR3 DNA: TGCGCCAGCAGCCCAGGTAGCGCGGATGAGCAGTTCTTC
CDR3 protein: CASSPGSADEQFF

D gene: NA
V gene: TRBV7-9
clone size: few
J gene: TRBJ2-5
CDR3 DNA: TGTGCCAGCAGCTTACCTTCGAGGGAGACCCAGTACTTC
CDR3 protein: CASSLPSRETQYF

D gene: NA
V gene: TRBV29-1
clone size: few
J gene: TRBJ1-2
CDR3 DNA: TGCAGCGTTGCCCAGGGAGAGGGCTACACCTTC
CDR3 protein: CSVAQGEGYTF

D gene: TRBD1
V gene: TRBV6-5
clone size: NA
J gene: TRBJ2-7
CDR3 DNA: TGTGCCAGCAGCCCTGGACAGGGTGTCCACGAGCAGTACTTC
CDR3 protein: CASSPGQGVHEQYF

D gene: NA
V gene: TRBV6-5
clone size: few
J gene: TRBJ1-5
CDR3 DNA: TGTGCCACCTCCCCCTGGGACGGTGGAAATCAGCCCCAGCATTTT
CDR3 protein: CATSPWDGGNQPQHF

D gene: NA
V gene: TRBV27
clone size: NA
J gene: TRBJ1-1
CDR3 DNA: TGTGCCAGCAGTTTATCTGTAATCATGAACACTGAAGCTTTCTTT
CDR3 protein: CASSLSVIMNTEAFF

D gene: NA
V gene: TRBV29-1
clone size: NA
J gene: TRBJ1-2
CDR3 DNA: TGCAGCGCATCAAGTGCAGGGGACTATGGCTACACCTTC
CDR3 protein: CSASSAGDYGYTF

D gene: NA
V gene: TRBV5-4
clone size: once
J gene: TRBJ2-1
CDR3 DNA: TGTGCCAGCAGCTCAGACACAGGTCTACTCGATGAGCAGTTCTTC
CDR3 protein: CASSSDTGLLDEQFF

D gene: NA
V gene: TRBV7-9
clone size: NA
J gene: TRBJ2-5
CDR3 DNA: TGTGCCAGCAGCTCAACCAGGGATCTGGGAGAGACCCAGTACTTC
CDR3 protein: CASSSTRDLGETQYF

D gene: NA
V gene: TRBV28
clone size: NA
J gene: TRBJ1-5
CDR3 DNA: TGTGCCAGCAGTCCCCGGACAGTAGATGATCAGCCCCAGCATTTT
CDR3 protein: CASSPRTVDDQPQHF

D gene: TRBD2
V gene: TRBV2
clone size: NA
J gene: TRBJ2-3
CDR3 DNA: TGTGCCAGCAAAGGGACTAGCGGTACAGATACGCAGTATTTT
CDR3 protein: CASKGTSGTDTQYF

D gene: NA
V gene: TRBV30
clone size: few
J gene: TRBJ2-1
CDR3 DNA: TGTGCCTTAGATGGAGGGGCTGGGAGGAATGAGCAGTTCTTC
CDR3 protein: CALDGGAGRNEQFF

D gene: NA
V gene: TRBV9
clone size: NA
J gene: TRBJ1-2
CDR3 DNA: TGTGCCAGCAGCGCGGAAGACGGATCCCACAACTATGGCTACACCTTC
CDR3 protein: CASSAEDGSHNYGYTF

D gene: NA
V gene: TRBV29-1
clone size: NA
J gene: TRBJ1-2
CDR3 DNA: TGCAGCGCCGTCCGGGAGGGCGGAGGCTACACCTTC
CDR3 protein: CSAVREGGGYTF

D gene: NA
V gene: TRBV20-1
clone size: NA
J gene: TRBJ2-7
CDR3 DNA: TGCAGTTCTTGGACAGAATACGAGCAGTACTTC
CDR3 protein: CSSWTEYEQYF

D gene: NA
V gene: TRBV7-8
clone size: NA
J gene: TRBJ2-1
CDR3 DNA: TGTGCCAGCAGCTTACCCTCCACGGGGGACCCCTACAATGAGCAGTTCTTC
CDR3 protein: CASSLPSTGDPYNEQFF

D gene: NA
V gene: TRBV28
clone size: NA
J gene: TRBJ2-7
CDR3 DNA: TGTGCCAGCAGTTTACCGGGCCCCTACGAGCAGTACTTC
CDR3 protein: CASSLPGPYEQYF

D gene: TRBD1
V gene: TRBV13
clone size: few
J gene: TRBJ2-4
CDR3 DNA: TGTGCCAGCAGCCCTGGACAGGGGGCCAAAAACATTCAGTACTTC
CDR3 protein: CASSPGQGAKNIQYF

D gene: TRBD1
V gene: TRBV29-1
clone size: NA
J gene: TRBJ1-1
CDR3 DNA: TGCAGCGTGCTTTCAGGGGGAACTGAAGCTTTCTTT
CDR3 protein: CSVLSGGTEAFF

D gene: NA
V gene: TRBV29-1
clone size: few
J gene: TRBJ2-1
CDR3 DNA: TGCAGCGTTGACGTATCAAAGGGGGTATCCTACAATGAGCAGTTCTTC
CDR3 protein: CSVDVSKGVSYNEQFF

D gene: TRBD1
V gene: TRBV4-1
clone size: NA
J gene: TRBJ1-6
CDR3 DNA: TGCGCCAGCAGCCAAGATCCGACAGGGGCTAGCTCCTATAATTCACCCCTCCACTTT
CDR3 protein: CASSQDPTGASSYNSPLHF

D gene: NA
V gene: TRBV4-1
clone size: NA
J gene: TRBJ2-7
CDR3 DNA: TGCGCCAGCAGCCAAGATATGGGGGGTTCCTTCCTGGAGCAGTACTTC
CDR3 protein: CASSQDMGGSFLEQYF

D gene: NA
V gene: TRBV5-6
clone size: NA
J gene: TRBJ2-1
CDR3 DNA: TGTGCCAGCAGCCAGGGATTGGATGAGCAGTTCTTC
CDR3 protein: CASSQGLDEQFF

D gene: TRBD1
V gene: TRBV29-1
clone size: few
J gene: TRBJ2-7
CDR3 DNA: TGCAGCGTTGAAGGGGACAGGGGTGACGAGCAGTACTTC
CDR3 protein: CSVEGDRGDEQYF

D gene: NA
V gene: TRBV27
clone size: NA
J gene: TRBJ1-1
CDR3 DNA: TGTGCCAGCAGCGTGCTTTTGGGCACTGAAGCTTTCTTT
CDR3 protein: CASSVLLGTEAFF

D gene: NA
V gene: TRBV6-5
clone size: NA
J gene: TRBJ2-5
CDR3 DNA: TGTGCCAGCAGTTACCCGGCAGGGCAAGAGACCCAGTACTTC
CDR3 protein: CASSYPAGQETQYF

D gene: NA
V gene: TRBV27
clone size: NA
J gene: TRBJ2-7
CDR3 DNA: TGTGCCAGCAGTCCAGGTTTATACGAGCAGTACTTC
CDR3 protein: CASSPGLYEQYF

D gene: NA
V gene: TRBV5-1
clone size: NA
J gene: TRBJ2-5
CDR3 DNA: TGCGCCAGCAGCTTGGGACTGGGGGCTAAAGAGACCCAGTACTTC
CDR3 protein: CASSLGLGAKETQYF

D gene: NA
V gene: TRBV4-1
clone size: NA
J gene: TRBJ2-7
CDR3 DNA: TGCGCCAGCAGCCAAGATTTGGACGCCTACGAGCAGTACTTC
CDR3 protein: CASSQDLDAYEQYF

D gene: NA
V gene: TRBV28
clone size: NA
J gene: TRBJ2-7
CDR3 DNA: TGTGCCAGCAGTACCACCTTCTCCCTCGAGCAGTACTTC
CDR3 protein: CASSTTFSLEQYF

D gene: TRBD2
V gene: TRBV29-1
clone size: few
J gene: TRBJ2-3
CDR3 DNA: TGCAGCGTTGCTAGCGGGCCCTTCACAGATACGCAGTATTTT
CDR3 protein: CSVASGPFTDTQYF

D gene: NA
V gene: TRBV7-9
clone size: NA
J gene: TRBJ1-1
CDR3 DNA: TGTGCCAGCAGCCACAGGGAAATGAACACTGAAGCTTTCTTT
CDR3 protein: CASSHREMNTEAFF

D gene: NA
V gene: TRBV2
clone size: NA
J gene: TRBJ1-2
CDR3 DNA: TGTGCCAGCAGTTGGCAGGTAGCTAACTATGGCTACACCTTC
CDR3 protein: CASSWQVANYGYTF

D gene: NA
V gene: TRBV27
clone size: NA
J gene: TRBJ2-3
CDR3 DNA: TGTGCCAGCAGTTTATGGGGACAAGGAGGTGCCAGCACAGATACGCAGTATTTT
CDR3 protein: CASSLWGQGGASTDTQYF

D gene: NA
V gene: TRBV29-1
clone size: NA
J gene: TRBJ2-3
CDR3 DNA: TGCAGCGTGGTGACAGATACGCAGTATTTT
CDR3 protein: CSVVTDTQYF

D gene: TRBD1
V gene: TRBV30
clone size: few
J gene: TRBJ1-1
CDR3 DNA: TGTGCCTGGAGCCCGGGACAGGGAAACACTGAAGCTTTCTTT
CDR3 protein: CAWSPGQGNTEAFF

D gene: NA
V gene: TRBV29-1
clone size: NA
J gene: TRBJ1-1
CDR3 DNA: TGCAGCGTTGAAGATCTGAAGGGTCGGACTGAAGCTTTCTTT
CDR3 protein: CSVEDLKGRTEAFF

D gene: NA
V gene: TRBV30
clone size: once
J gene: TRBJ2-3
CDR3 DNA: TGTGCCTGGAGTGACTCAAATACGCAGTATTTT
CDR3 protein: CAWSDSNTQYF

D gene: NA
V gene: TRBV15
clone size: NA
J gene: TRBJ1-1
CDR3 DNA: TGTGCCACCAGCAGAGATCACCCCAGAAGTCCGAACACTGAAGCTTTCTTT
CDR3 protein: CATSRDHPRSPNTEAFF

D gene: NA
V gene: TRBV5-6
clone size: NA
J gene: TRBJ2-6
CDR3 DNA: TGTGCCAGCAGCTTGGAGCGGATCTCTGGGGCCAACGTCCTGACTTTC
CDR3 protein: CASSLERISGANVLTF

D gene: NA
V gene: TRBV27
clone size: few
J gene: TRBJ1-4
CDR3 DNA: TGTGCCAGCAGTCCCCTGGGGATTCGGGGTGAAAAACTGTTTTTT
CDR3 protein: CASSPLGIRGEKLFF

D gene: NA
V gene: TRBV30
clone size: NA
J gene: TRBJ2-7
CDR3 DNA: TGTGCCTGGAGTTTAGGGCACGAGCAGTACTTC
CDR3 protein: CAWSLGHEQYF

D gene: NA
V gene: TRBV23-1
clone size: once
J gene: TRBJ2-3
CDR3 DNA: TGCGCCAGCAGTCAATATGGGAATTTGAGCACAGATACGCAGTATTTT
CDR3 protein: CASSQYGNLSTDTQYF

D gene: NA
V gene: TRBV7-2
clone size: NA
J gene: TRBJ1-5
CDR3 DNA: TGTGCCAGCAGCAAACAGGTCCTCAATCAGCCCCAGCATTTT
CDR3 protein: CASSKQVLNQPQHF